This entry concerns a single TCR beta chain. Its target is not known. The repertoire was sequenced with immunoSEQ multiplex PCR; TCRdb's copy has only in-frame clones and lacks some. Of about 92,000 clones listed, under 90% are singletons. The record originates from a study of T cell responses to AZD1222 COVID-19 vaccine. Study results and limitations: There were mostly white British donors and more females than males, and clonal diversity was possibly underestimated.

The CDR3 consists of 14 residues. From germline, CDR1 is MDHEN and CDR2 SYDVKM. The V end was cut by 7 bases, the J end by 0 bases, with 10 bases between. Material: peripheral blood, obtained on day 0 of AZD1222 vaccination. The chain has TRBV28 and TRBJ1-5; possibly TRBD1 for D (6 bases). The sequence derives from an adult in good health. As DNA, the CDR3 is TGTGCCAGCAATGGACAGTATAGCAATCAGCCCCAGCATTTT. Its protein product is CASNGQYSNQPQHF.